This TCR beta chain emerged from a study of regulatory T cells in long-lasting Graves disease. Study-wide context: Graves' disease counted as persistent after over 5 years of antithyroid drugs with positive TSH receptor antibodies. Study observations and caveats: New patients shared fewer public clonotypes (966) than persistent patients did (over 2,500). Preferential use of TRBV28, TRBJ1-2 and TRBJ2-5 was seen in persistent disease.

Germline V gene lookup returns CDR1 MNHEY and CDR2 SMNVEV (reference sequence). The length of the CDR3 is 15 residues. With 6 bases clipped from V and 6 bases from J, the junction kept 13 bases outside the gene matches. Comments on this clonotype: Its specificity is unknown. Given a much more abundant clone one base away, this may be a read error.

Assembly of TCR beta libraries relied on iRepertoire HTBI primers together with Arm-PCR of CDR3 regions. TCRdb redid the calling of the multiplex PCR reads with MiXCR, one entry per CDR3 protein. This sample carries 450,000 or so distinct CDR3 sequences, 22% of them seen once, and the ten largest clones take about an eighth. Regarding time point: persistent/refractory GD, antithyroid drugs over 5 years with positive TRAb. PBMC-derived RNA was used for the TCR library. The sequence came from a female donor with Graves disease. V gene TRBV27 combines with J gene TRBJ2-5; 7 nucleotides align to TRBD1. The specimen was peripheral blood mononuclear cells (PBMCs), collected when the disease was refractory, from a patient treated with antithyroid drugs. The CDR3 region has the DNA TGTGCCAGCAGCTTCGGACAGGACGGTCCCCAGACCCAGTACTTC. Amino acid sequence: CASSFGQDGPQTQYF.